The 2 T cell receptor beta chains below were found in one sample sequenced in a study of molecular identifiers for immune sequencing clone quantification. TCRdb processed the PCR reads anew with MiXCR; each CDR3 protein has one entry. The data contain around 480,000 distinct CDR3 sequences, 20% to 25% of them singletons. The sequenced material came from naive CD8+ T cells from blood, with Jurkat cell RNA spiked in. The sample's subset: FACS-sorted CD8+CD4-CCR7+CD45RA+ naive T cells. These receptors all come from a human donor in good health. Some libraries in this study had Jurkat cell RNA spiked in.

This clonotype has ten or more counts. The chain is built from TRBV15 and TRBJ2-5; D is possibly TRBD2 (6 bases). The length of the CDR3 is 17 residues. Germline V lookup: CDR1 LNHNV, CDR2 YYDKDF (reference sequence). The V end was cut by 0 bases, the J end by 2 bases, with 16 bases between. The CDR3 protein is CATSRDHPLREQETQYF. The CDR3 DNA reads as TGTGCCACCAGCAGAGATCACCCCCTCCGGGAGCAAGAGACCCAGTACTTC.

This clonotype was observed a handful of times. The chain links TRBV11-3 to TRBJ2-3; tentatively, D is TRBD1 (5 bases). V was clipped by 5 bases and J by 2 bases, with 8 bases between them. CDR1 SGHNT and CDR2 YENEEA come from the germline V gene. The CDR3 is 13 residues long. This chain's CDR3 is CASSRGTTDTQYF. CDR3 nucleotides: TGTGCCAGCAGCAGGGGTACCACAGATACGCAGTATTTT.